These 4 T cell receptor beta chains came from one sample sequenced in a study of post-analysis software for immune sequencing data. Study-wide points: Five or six TRBV segments were significantly more frequent in patients than in controls. TRBV5-6, TRBV5-1 and TRBV20-1 were among these segments.

Prepared TCR beta cDNA libraries contained unique molecular identifiers. TCRdb ran MiXCR on the PCR reads and lists one entry per CDR3 protein. This sample has 800,000 to 950,000 distinct CDR3 sequences, with 53% found just once. Their antigens are not known. The sample consisted of blood. These receptors all stem from a girl aged 5 to 17 with multiple sclerosis.

This clonotype was detected once. The rearrangement joins TRBV11-1 to TRBJ2-5; tentative D call: TRBD2 (5 bases). This CDR3 comprises 15 residues. V lost 7 bases, J lost 3 bases, and 18 bases lay in between. Germline loops: CDR1 SGHAT, CDR2 FQDESV (reference sequence). The CDR3: CASTNLGMGEETQYF. CDR3 sequence (DNA): TGTGCCAGCACCAATCTGGGAATGGGAGAAGAGACCCAGTACTTC.

The chain carries TRBV4-2 and TRBJ1-1; D gene unclear. V shed 1 base and J shed 12 bases, with 18 bases lying between them. In germline, CDR1 is LGHNA, CDR2 YNFKEQ. There are 14 residues in the CDR3. CDR3 region: CASSQVLQTPGTFF. For the CDR3, the DNA is TGTGCCAGCAGCCAAGTTCTGCAGACCCCCGGGACTTTCTTT.

The chain links TRBV27 to TRBJ2-7; maybe TRBD1 (6 bases). This CDR3 is built from 16 residues. Germline lookup yields CDR1 MNHEY and CDR2 SMNVEV (reference sequence). V dropped 5 bases and J dropped 0 bases, with 17 bases sitting between them. The CDR3: CASSQLYPDSSYEQYF. For the CDR3, the DNA is TGTGCCAGCAGTCAGCTATACCCGGACAGCTCCTACGAGCAGTACTTC.

This clonotype was seen a handful of times. The chain joins TRBV20-1 to TRBJ2-5; D is unresolved. With 2 bases removed from V and 3 bases from J, the gap between germline ends came to 13 bases. The V gene's germline CDR1 is DFQATT and CDR2 SNEGSKA (reference sequence). This CDR3 has 14 residues. In DNA form, the CDR3 reads TGCAGTGCTAGATCGGCGCGACCAGAAGAGACCCAGTACTTC. Its protein is CSARSARPEETQYF.